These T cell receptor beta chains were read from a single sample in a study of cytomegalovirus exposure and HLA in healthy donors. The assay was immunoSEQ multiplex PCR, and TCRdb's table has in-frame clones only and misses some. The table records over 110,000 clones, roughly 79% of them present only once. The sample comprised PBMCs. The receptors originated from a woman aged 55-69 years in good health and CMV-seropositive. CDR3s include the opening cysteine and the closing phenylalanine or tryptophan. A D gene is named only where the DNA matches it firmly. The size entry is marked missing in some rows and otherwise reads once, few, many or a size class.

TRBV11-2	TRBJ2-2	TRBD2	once	CARRGKAGELFF	TGTGCCAGGCGGGGGAAGGCCGGGGAGCTGTTTTTT
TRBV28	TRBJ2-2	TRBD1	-	CASSFQGQTTGELFF	TGTGCCAGCAGTTTCCAGGGACAGACAACCGGGGAGCTGTTTTTT
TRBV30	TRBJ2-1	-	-	CAWSVPGNEQFF	TGTGCCTGGAGTGTACCAGGCAATGAGCAGTTCTTC
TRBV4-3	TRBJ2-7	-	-	CASSQDGRGYEQYF	TGCGCCAGCAGCCAAGACGGCAGGGGCTACGAGCAGTACTTC
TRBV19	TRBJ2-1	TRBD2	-	CASSASGMMNEQFF	TGTGCCAGTAGTGCTAGCGGGATGATGAATGAGCAGTTCTTC
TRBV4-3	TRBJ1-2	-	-	CASSQRLGAAGYTF	TGCGCCAGCAGCCAAAGGCTGGGGGCGGCTGGCTACACCTTC
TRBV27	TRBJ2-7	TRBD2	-	CASASGRGDYEQYF	TGTGCCAGCGCTAGCGGGAGGGGGGACTACGAGCAGTACTTC
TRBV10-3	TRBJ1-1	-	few	CATGRGGGENTEAFF	TGTGCCACCGGCCGGGGCGGGGGAGAGAACACTGAAGCTTTCTTT
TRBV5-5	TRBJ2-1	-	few	CASSLGLTYNEQFF	TGTGCCAGCAGCTTGGGACTTACCTACAATGAGCAGTTCTTC
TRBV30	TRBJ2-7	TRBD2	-	CAWTPGLAGVYEQYF	TGTGCCTGGACCCCGGGACTAGCGGGAGTCTACGAGCAGTACTTC
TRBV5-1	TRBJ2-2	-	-	CASRLTGANGELFF	TGCGCCAGCAGGTTGACAGGAGCCAACGGGGAGCTGTTTTTT
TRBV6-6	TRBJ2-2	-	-	CASSSTGNTGELFF	TGTGCCAGCAGTTCGACAGGGAACACCGGGGAGCTGTTTTTT
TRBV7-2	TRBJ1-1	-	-	CASSLAGPQAFF	TGTGCCAGCAGCTTAGCTGGGCCCCAAGCTTTCTTT
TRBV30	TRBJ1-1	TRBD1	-	CAWSGTRGQLAFF	TGTGCCTGGAGTGGCACCAGGGGACAGCTGGCTTTCTTT
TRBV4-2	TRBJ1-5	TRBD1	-	CASSQDQGQNQPQHF	TGTGCCAGCAGCCAAGATCAGGGACAGAATCAGCCCCAGCATTTT
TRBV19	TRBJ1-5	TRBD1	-	CASSSRDRVNQPQHF	TGTGCCAGTAGTTCTAGGGACAGGGTCAATCAGCCCCAGCATTTT
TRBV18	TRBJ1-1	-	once	CASSPRQTEAFF	TGTGCCAGCTCACCACGGCAGACTGAAGCTTTCTTT
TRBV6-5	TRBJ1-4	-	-	CASSYSGRGEKLFF	TGTGCCAGCAGTTACTCAGGGAGAGGTGAAAAACTGTTTTTT
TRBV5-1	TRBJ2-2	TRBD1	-	CASSLGQGANTGELFF	TGCGCCAGCAGCTTGGGGCAGGGGGCTAACACCGGGGAGCTGTTTTTT
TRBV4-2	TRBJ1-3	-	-	CASSQEVSTGENTIYF	TGTGCCAGCAGCCAAGAGGTTTCTACAGGCGAAAACACCATATATTTT
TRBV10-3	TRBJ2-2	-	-	CAISAVGTSFANTGELFF	TGTGCCATCAGTGCCGTCGGGACATCGTTCGCGAACACCGGGGAGCTGTTTTTT
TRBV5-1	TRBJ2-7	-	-	CASSLVTRGGYEQYF	TGCGCCAGCAGCTTGGTGACTAGAGGTGGCTACGAGCAGTACTTC
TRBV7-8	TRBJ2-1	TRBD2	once	CASSLLFGGEGLYNEQFF	TGTGCCAGCAGCTTACTCTTTGGTGGGGAGGGCTTATACAATGAGCAGTTCTTC
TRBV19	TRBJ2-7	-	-	CASSIQGTGEQYF	TGTGCCAGTAGTATCCAGGGGACGGGGGAGCAGTACTTC
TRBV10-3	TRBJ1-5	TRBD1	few	CAIKGTGDNQPQHF	TGTGCCATCAAGGGGACAGGGGACAATCAGCCCCAGCATTTT
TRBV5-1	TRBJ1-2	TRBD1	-	CASSLGQGGYGYTF	TGCGCCAGCAGCCTCGGACAGGGGGGCTATGGCTACACCTTC
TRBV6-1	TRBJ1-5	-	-	CASSGWGREWATQPQHF	TGTGCCAGCAGTGGGTGGGGCAGGGAATGGGCAACGCAGCCCCAGCATTTT
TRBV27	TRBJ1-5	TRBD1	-	CASSRQGLGQPQHF	TGTGCCAGCAGTCGACAGGGGTTGGGTCAGCCCCAGCATTTT
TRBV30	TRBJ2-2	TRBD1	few	CAFSDRGASPNTGELFF	TGTGCCTTCTCGGACAGGGGGGCTTCCCCGAACACCGGGGAGCTGTTTTTT
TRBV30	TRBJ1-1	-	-	CAWSAHRAGEAFF	TGTGCCTGGAGCGCCCACAGGGCCGGTGAAGCTTTCTTT
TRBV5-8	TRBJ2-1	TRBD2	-	CASSWGLEVYNEQFF	TGTGCCAGCAGCTGGGGACTAGAGGTTTACAATGAGCAGTTCTTC
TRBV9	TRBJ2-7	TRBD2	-	CASSEATSGTDEQYF	TGTGCCAGCAGCGAGGCGACTAGCGGGACCGACGAGCAGTACTTC
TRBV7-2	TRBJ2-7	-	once	CASSPGLARSYEQYF	TGTGCCAGCAGCCCGGGACTGGCCCGATCCTACGAGCAGTACTTC
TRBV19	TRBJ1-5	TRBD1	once	CASSDRGGQPQHF	TGTGCCAGTAGCGACAGGGGTGGTCAGCCCCAGCATTTT
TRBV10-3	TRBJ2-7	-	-	CAISEGIAFNRGNEQYF	TGTGCCATCAGTGAGGGAATCGCGTTTAATCGGGGGAACGAGCAGTACTTC
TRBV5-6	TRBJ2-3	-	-	CASSLNGGDTQYF	TGTGCCAGCAGCTTGAACGGGGGAGATACGCAGTATTTT
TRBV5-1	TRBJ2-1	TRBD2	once	CASSVTSGRVDEQFF	TGCGCCAGCAGCGTGACTAGCGGGAGAGTAGATGAGCAGTTCTTC
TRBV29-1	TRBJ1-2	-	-	CSVERGGYGYTF	TGCAGCGTTGAAAGAGGGGGCTATGGCTACACCTTC
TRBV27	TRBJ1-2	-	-	CASSGKPGGGGYTF	TGTGCCAGCAGTGGAAAACCTGGGGGGGGTGGCTACACCTTC
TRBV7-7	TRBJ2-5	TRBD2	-	CASSLRLAGSQETQYF	TGTGCTAGCAGCTTAAGACTAGCGGGAAGTCAAGAGACCCAGTACTTC
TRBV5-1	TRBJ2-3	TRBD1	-	CASSLAQGASTDTQYF	TGCGCCAGCAGCTTGGCCCAGGGGGCTAGCACAGATACGCAGTATTTT
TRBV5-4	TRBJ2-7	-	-	CASSLAGVYEQYF	TGTGCCAGCAGCTTGGCGGGGGTCTACGAGCAGTACTTC
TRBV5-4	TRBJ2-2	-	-	CASSLEAGWTGELFF	TGTGCCAGCAGCTTGGAGGCGGGATGGACCGGGGAGCTGTTTTTT
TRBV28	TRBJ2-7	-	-	CASRTLESYEQYF	TGTGCCAGCAGAACCCTGGAGTCCTACGAGCAGTACTTC
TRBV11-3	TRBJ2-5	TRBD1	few	CASSDGTGRETQYF	TGTGCCAGCAGCGACGGGACAGGGCGTGAGACCCAGTACTTC
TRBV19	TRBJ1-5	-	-	CASNSRGRSNQPQHF	TGTGCCAGTAACTCGCGGGGGAGAAGCAATCAGCCCCAGCATTTT
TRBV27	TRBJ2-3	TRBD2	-	CASCPGLAGVSTDTQYF	TGTGCCAGCTGTCCGGGACTAGCGGGGGTTAGCACAGATACGCAGTATTTT
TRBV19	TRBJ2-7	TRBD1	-	CASSPAQGASYEQYF	TGTGCCAGCAGTCCGGCACAGGGGGCCTCCTACGAGCAGTACTTC
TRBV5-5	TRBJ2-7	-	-	CASSWGWELNEQYF	TGTGCCAGCAGCTGGGGCTGGGAACTAAACGAGCAGTACTTC
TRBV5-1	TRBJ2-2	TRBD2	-	CASSNWEGGTGELFF	TGCGCCAGCAGCAATTGGGAGGGTGGCACCGGGGAGCTGTTTTTT
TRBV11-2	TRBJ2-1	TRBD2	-	CASSTHAPGLAGVYNEQFF	TGTGCCAGCAGCACACACGCCCCCGGACTAGCGGGAGTTTACAATGAGCAGTTCTTC
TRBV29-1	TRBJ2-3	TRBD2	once	CSVESTSLSTDTQYF	TGCAGCGTTGAGTCGACTAGCCTCTCTACAGATACGCAGTATTTT
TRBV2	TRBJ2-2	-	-	CASSGAGWTGELFF	TGTGCCAGCAGTGGGGCGGGATGGACCGGGGAGCTGTTTTTT
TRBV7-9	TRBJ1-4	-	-	CASSLATEILFF	TGTGCCAGCAGCTTAGCGACAGAGATACTGTTTTTT
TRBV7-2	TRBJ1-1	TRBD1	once	CASSYTGATEAFF	TGTGCCAGCAGTTACACAGGGGCCACTGAAGCTTTCTTT
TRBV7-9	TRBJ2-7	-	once	CASSSARGDSYEQYF	TGTGCCAGCAGCTCAGCCAGGGGAGACTCCTACGAGCAGTACTTC
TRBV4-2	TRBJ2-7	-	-	CASSQDKRAGYEQYF	TGTGCCAGCAGCCAAGATAAGAGGGCGGGCTACGAGCAGTACTTC
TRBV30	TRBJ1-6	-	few	CAWSPGVNSPLHF	TGTGCCTGGAGTCCGGGGGTTAATTCCCCCCTCCACTTT
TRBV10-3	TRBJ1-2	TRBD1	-	CAISLGQGNSNYGYTF	TGTGCCATCAGTCTGGGACAGGGTAATTCTAACTATGGCTACACCTTC